This T cell receptor beta chain came from a study of blood T cell repertoires in COVID-19. CDR3 length equals 15 residues. Germline trimming cut 2 bases from V and 4 bases from J; bases unmatched to any gene: 7. Germline lookup yields CDR1 MNHEY and CDR2 SVGAGI. In the original processing: From reference gene primer amplification, estimates of nucleated cell counts were derived. Assay used: immunoSEQ multiplex PCR; TCRdb lists only in-frame clones, some missing. V and J calls and clone size are those listed in that table; D and trimming were worked out from the DNA. In the table there are 300,000 or so clones, around 87% of which are singletons.

The chain employs TRBV6-5 and TRBJ1-1, with TRBD1 identical over 7 bases. The receptor's source is a woman in her thirties or forties who had recovered from COVID-19. The sequenced sample consisted of peripheral blood. The CDR3, as DNA: TGTGCCAGCAGTTACCTTGAGACAGGGATCACTGAAGCTTTCTTT. Translating it yields CASSYLETGITEAFF.